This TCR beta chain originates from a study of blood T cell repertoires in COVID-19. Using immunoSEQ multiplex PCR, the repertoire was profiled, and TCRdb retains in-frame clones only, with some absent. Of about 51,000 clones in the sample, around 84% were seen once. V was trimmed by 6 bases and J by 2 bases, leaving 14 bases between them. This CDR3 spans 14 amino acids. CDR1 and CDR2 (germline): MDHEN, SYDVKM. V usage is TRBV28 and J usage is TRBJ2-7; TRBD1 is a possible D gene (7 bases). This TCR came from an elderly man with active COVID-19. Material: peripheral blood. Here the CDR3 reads CASRDPGGTYEQYF. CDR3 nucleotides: TGTGCCAGCAGAGATCCAGGGGGGACCTACGAGCAGTACTTC.